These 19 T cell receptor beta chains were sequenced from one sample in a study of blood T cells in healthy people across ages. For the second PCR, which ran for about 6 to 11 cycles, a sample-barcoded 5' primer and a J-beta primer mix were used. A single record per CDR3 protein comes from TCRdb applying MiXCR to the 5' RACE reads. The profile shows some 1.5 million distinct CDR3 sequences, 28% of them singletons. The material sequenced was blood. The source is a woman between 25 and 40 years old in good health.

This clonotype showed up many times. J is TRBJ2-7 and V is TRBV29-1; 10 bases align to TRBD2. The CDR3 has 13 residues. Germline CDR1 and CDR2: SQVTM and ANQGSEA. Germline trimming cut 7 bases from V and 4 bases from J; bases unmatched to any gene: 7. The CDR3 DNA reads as TGCAGCGGGCGGACTAGCGGAACGTACGAGCAGTACTTC. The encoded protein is CSGRTSGTYEQYF.

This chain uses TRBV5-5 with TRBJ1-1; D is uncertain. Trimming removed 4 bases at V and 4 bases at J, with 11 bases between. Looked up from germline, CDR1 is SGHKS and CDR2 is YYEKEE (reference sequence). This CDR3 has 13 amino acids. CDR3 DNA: TGTGCCAGCAGCCGGCGGACGTCCACTGAAGCTTTCTTT. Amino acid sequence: CASSRRTSTEAFF.

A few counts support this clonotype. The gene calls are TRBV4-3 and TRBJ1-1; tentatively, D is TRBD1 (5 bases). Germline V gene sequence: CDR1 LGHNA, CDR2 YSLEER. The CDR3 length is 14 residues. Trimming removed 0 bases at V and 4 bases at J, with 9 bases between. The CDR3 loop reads CASSQDLRGTEAFF. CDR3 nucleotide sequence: TGCGCCAGCAGCCAAGATCTGAGGGGCACTGAAGCTTTCTTT.

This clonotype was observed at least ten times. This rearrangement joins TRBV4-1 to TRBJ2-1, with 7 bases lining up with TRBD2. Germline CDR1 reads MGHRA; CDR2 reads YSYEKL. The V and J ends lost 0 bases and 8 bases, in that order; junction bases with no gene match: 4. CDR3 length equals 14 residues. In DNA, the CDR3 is TGCGCCAGCAGCCAAGAATTTCGGGGGGATGAGCAGTTCTTC. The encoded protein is CASSQEFRGDEQFF.

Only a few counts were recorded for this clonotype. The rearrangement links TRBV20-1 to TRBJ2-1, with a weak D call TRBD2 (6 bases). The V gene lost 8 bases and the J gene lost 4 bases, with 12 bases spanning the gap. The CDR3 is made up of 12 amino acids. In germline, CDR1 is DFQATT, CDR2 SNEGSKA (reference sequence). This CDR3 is CSLPSEYNEQFF. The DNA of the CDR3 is TGCAGTCTTCCTAGCGAGTACAATGAGCAGTTCTTC.

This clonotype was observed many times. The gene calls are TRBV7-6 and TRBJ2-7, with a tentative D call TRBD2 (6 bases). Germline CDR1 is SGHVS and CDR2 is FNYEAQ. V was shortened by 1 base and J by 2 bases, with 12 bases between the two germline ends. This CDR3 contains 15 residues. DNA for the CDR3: TGTGCCAGCAGCTTAGGAGGGACTCCTCCCTACGAGCAGTACTTC. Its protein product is CASSLGGTPPYEQYF.

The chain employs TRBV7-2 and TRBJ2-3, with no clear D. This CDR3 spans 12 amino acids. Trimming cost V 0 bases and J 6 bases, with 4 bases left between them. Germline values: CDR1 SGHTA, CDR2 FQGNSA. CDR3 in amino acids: CASSLAWDTQYF. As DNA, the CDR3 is TGTGCCAGCAGCTTAGCGTGGGATACGCAGTATTTT.

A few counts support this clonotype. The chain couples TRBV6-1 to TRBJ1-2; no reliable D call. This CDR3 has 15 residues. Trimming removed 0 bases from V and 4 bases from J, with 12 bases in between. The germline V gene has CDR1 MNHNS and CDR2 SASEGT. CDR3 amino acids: CASSEAVDIGYGYTF. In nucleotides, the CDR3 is TGTGCCAGCAGTGAAGCGGTTGACATTGGCTATGGCTACACCTTC.

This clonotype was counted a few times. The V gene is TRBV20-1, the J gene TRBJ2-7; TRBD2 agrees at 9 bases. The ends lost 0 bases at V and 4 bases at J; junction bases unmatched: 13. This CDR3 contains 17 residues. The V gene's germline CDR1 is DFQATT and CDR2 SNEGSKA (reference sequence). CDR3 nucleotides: TGCAGTGCTAGAGAGAGCTCGGGGGGACTAGCTCTGTACGAGCAGTACTTC. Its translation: CSARESSGGLALYEQYF.

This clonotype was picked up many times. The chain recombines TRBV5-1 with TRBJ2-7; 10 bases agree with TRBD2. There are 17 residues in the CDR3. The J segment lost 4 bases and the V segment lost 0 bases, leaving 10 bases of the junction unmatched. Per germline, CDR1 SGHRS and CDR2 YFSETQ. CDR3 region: CASSLGLLAGGRYEQYF. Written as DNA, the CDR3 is TGCGCCAGCAGCTTGGGCCTCTTAGCGGGGGGTCGTTACGAGCAGTACTTC.

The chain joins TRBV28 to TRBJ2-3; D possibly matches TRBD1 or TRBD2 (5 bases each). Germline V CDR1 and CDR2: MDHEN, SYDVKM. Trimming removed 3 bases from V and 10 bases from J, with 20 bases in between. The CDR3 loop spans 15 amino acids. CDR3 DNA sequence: TGTGCCAGCAGTTTTTCGGGGACCCTACGAGGATCGCAGTATTTT. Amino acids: CASSFSGTLRGSQYF.

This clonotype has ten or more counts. CDR3 DNA: TGCGCCAGCAGCTCAACGACAGGGACTGGGGCCAACGTCCTGACTTTC. It encodes CASSSTTGTGANVLTF. The chain carries TRBV5-1 and TRBJ2-6; 7 bases agree with TRBD1. The CDR3 is 16 residues long. V gave up 3 bases and J gave up 2 bases; unmatched junction bases: 5. Germline CDR1 is SGHRS and CDR2 is YFSETQ.

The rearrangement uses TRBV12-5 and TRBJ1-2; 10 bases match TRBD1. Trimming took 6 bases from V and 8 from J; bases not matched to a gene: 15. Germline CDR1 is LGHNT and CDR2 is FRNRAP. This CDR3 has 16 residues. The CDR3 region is CASGHPGQGKGLGYTF. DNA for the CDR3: TGTGCTAGTGGCCATCCGGGACAGGGGAAGGGCCTAGGCTACACCTTC.

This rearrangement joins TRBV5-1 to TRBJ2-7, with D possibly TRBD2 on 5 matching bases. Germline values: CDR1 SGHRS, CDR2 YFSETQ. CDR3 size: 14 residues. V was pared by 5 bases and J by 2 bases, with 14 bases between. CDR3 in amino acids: CASRKRESTYEQYF. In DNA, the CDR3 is TGCGCCAGCAGGAAGAGGGAGAGCACCTACGAGCAGTACTTC.

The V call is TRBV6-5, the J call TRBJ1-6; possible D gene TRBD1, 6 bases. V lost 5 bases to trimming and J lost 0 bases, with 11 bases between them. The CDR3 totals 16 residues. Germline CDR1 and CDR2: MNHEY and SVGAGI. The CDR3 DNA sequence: TGTGCCAGCAGTCTCACAGGGAGCTCCTATAATTCACCCCTCCACTTT. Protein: CASSLTGSSYNSPLHF.

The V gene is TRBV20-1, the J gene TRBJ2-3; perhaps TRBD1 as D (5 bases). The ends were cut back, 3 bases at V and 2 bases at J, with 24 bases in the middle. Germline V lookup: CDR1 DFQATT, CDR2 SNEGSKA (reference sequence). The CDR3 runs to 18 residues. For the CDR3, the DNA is TGCAGTGCTAGGAGTGGGGCGGTACACCTTTCCCACACAGATACGCAGTATTTT. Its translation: CSARSGAVHLSHTDTQYF.

CDR3 residues: CASSREHITNTGELFF. CDR3 DNA: TGTGCCAGCAGCCGGGAACACATTACGAACACCGGGGAGCTGTTTTTT. The chain joins TRBV7-2 to TRBJ2-2; D perhaps matches TRBD2 (5 bases). Germline V gene sequence: CDR1 SGHTA, CDR2 FQGNSA. Deletions cut 5 bases from V and 0 bases from J, with 13 bases between. CDR3 length: 16 amino acids.

The CDR3 DNA follows: TGTGCCAGCAGTTCGCAACTAGTTGCGAACATTCAGTACTTC. Protein sequence: CASSSQLVANIQYF. The chain couples TRBV2 to TRBJ2-4; a possible D gene is TRBD2 (5 bases). The CDR3 runs 14 residues. Germline values: CDR1 SNHLY, CDR2 FYNNEI. Trimming removed 5 bases at V and 7 bases at J, with 15 bases between.

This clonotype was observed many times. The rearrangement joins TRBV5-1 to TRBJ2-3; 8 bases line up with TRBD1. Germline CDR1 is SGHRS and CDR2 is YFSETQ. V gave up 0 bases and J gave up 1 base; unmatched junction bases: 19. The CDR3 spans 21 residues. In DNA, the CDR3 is TGCGCCAGCAGCTTGGGGACCGGGGCCGGTGGACAGGGAAGGGGCACAGATACGCAGTATTTT. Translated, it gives CASSLGTGAGGQGRGTDTQYF.